This entry concerns a single T cell receptor beta chain. In its sample, this clonotype was seen many times. Its target antigen remains unknown. No base quality information exists; no much larger clone differs at one position. This sample stems from a study of regulatory T cells in long-lasting Graves disease (dated by TCRdb to the early 2020s). For the wider study: In the newly diagnosed Graves' disease group, patients had been taking antithyroid drugs for less than 3 months. A total of around 33 samples underwent TCR sequencing, from about 13 patients with persistent Graves' disease and 20 patients with newly diagnosed Graves' disease. This study used TCR sequencing and RNA sequencing of peripheral blood to compare persistent Graves' disease patients against newly diagnosed Graves' disease patients. The study took place in China and was registered as a clinical trial.

Library creation used multiplex PCR. Reads for this sample came from an Illumina HiSeq 4000. iRepertoire HTBI primers and Arm-PCR amplification of CDR3 regions were used to construct TCR beta libraries. PCR products were gel purified before sequencing. The paper's processing steps were these. Across samples, 60 to 70 TRBV and around 15 TRBJ segments were identified and used for gene usage analysis of CDR3 amino acid clonotypes. COPE and FqMerger were used to merge the filtered high-quality paired reads into contigs. Contigs were aligned with BLAST to IMGT TRBV, TRBD and TRBJ reference genes, and CDR3 was defined per IMGT. Clonotypes above 0.1% frequency were classified as highly expanded clones. Repertoire diversity was measured by Shannon entropy, and V-J evenness by the Gini coefficient. Public clonotypes were defined as clonotypes shared by more than one individual. TCRdb cleaned the public reads at Q25 with fastp, built clones with MiXCR and kept in-frame beta chains. Each entry is one CDR3 protein sequence, shown with its most common DNA and genes. TCRdb, not the original authors, processed these V and J calls. The sample contains 360,000 or so distinct CDR3 sequences, around 16% of them found a single time. The ten largest clonotypes hold roughly a fifth of the sample.

Study-wide findings and limitations: Lower TCR Shannon entropy and fewer highly expanded clones were observed in persistent Graves' disease patients than in newly diagnosed patients, which suggested clonal expansion. Patients with persistent disease shared more public clonotypes (around 2,500) than newly diagnosed patients did (about 1,000). TRBV28, TRBJ1-2 and TRBJ2-5 were preferentially used in persistent disease, while TRBV20-1 and TRBJ2-1 were favored in newly diagnosed disease. The study examined only peripheral blood because the primary lesion, thyroid tissue, could not be accessed. Sequencing and analysis were restricted to the TCR beta chain. The small sample size was acknowledged by the authors as a limitation that may reduce accuracy.

The time point label corresponds to: newly diagnosed GD, antithyroid drugs for less than 3 months. For both TCR sequencing and RNA sequencing, RNA was extracted from PBMCs in TRIzol. The diagnosis of Graves' disease was made according to American Thyroid Association guidelines. The patients came from an endocrinology department in Xi'an, China. Each patient gave around 9.2 milliliters of peripheral blood, collected in an EDTA anticoagulant tube. Ficoll Paque Plus density gradient separation was used to isolate PBMCs, and no additional T cell sorting was done. An Agilent 2100 Bioanalyzer and agarose gel were used to check RNA quality, and a NanoDrop 2000 was used to measure RNA concentration. CDR1 and CDR2 are drawn from the germline V gene (reference sequence): DFQATT, SNEGSKA. V was cut back by 0 bases and J by 5 bases, leaving a gap of 14 bases between them. From cysteine to phenylalanine, the CDR3 is 15 amino acids long. Of all the DNA, just the CDR3 is kept, 45 bases in frame from base 1.

These data were likewise used in another study, on T cells in Graves' hyperthyroidism and ophthalmopathy. The second source states: A patient counted as having stable Graves' hyperthyroidism if no progression to ophthalmopathy occurred over 18 months of follow-up. Hyperthyroidism patients were aged 18 to 65 years and newly diagnosed, with disease duration of less than 2 months. Exclusion was applied to patients with uncontrolled infections, other autoimmune diseases, pregnancy or lactation. Diagnoses were based on clinical symptoms, serum thyroxine and TRAb, thyroid ultrasound and orbital computed tomography. The first round of RT-PCR for the TCR CDR3 was performed with the HTBI primer set and the Qiagen OneStep RT-PCR kit. Blood samples also contained most of the expanded thyroid clonotypes (frequency above 0.001), which suggests that blood repertoires may reflect thyroid immune responses. A 13 V-J signature model separated ophthalmopathy from stable hyperthyroidism, with nearly 90% sensitivity and 81% to 82% specificity in cross-validation and 80%/75% in testing. In validation, the model predicted progression to ophthalmopathy a median of about 6.8 months before onset, with over 60% sensitivity and just under 75% specificity. A discovery cohort of around 100 patients, 43 with Graves' ophthalmopathy and 55 to 60 with stable Graves' hyperthyroidism, was used to find distinguishing TCR V-J signatures. Prospective prediction of ophthalmopathy was tested in an independent validation cohort of fewer than 20 hyperthyroidism patients and 17 patients who later progressed to ophthalmopathy. For training and testing, the 100 or so patients in the discovery cohort were randomly divided in a 7:3 ratio. In addition, the study compared T-cell repertoires in thyroid tissue and in blood from five to seven Graves' hyperthyroidism patients. After sampling, hyperthyroidism patients received methimazole starting at 30 mg daily, and ophthalmopathy patients received high-dose intravenous methylprednisolone. Libraries were constructed in a second round of multiplex PCR, after which size selection and purification were carried out. Sequencing of the libraries was done on an Illumina HiSeq2000 using paired-end 100 bp reads. Raw data were processed with SOAPnuke, discarding reads with adapters, uncalled bases, mean Phred below 15, or no exact constant-primer or identifier match. COPE v1.2.5 was used to merge high-quality paired reads, and clonotypes were defined as unique nucleotide sequences. MiTCR v1.1 was used to align clonotypes to the IMGT TRBV, TRBD and TRBJ reference segments. Analysis was restricted to V-J combinations with a frequency above 0.0001, which covered roughly 99% of repertoires. The TCS score was defined as F50 (clonal expansion) divided by E x V (chaos), with BLOSUM62-based TCRdist calculated between CDR3 peptides within each V-J. Welch's t-statistics and random forest reduced just over 500 V-J features to 13, which were used in a naive Bayes classifier (R e1071). No statistical method was used to set the sample size in advance, and investigators knew the group allocation. The paper describes TCR Vbeta CDR3 sequencing of more than 120 peripheral blood samples, made up of around 41 ophthalmopathy patients, around 73 hyperthyroidism patients and 17 progressor patients.

The TCR was taken from a woman between 18 and 29 years old with Graves disease. Donor details come from another sample of the same person, matched by shared clones. The chain links TRBV20-1 with TRBJ2-1; the D segment cannot be called with confidence. The sample consisted of peripheral blood mononuclear cells (PBMCs), taken at new diagnosis, from a patient treated with antithyroid drugs. The sequenced DNA is TGCAGTGCTAGAGATGTCTCCTACGACCACAATGAGCAGTTCTTC. It translates to CSARDVSYDHNEQFF.